This T cell receptor beta chain was identified in a study of blood T cell repertoires in COVID-19. Study-wide context: Material from acute and convalescent COVID-19 was sourced from the United States, Italy and Spain. Sources were T cells, B-cell-depleted T cells, or PBMCs; the material itself was cDNA or gDNA.

Participants spanned ages about 18 to 100 years and resided in roughly 22 US areas. Recovered Cohort 3 donors showed two negative PCRs, clearance, or symptom resolution. This table comes from immunoSEQ multiplex PCR, and its TCRdb copy is limited to in-frame clones, with some not included. The sample consists of approximately 290,000 clones, approximately 85% of them appearing once. The trim removed 2 bases at V and 3 bases at J, leaving 20 bases unmatched. CDR1 MNHEY and CDR2 SVGEGT come from the germline V gene. The length of the CDR3 is 21 residues. The chain joins TRBV6-2 or TRBV6-3 to TRBJ2-4; 9 positions match TRBD2. This TCR was sampled from a woman aged 25 to 45 who had recovered from COVID-19. Sequenced material: PBMCs or T cells enriched from blood (not recorded which). The CDR3 DNA reads TGTGCCAGCAGTTACGCCCTCGTTAGCGGGAGTAGCCCATTCGGCAAAAACATTCAGTACTTC. This sequence encodes CASSYALVSGSSPFGKNIQYF.